Listed here is a single T cell receptor beta chain. The junction does not match germline at one end; this may be a read error. The sample originates from a study of blood T cell repertoires in COVID-19. Study-level information: Acute-phase and convalescent COVID-19 samples originated in the United States, Italy and Spain.

As originally analysed: Counts of nucleated cells, estimated from reference gene primer amplification, were obtained. Clones were sequenced by immunoSEQ multiplex PCR, and TCRdb holds only the in-frame ones, with some missing. V and J calls and clone size follow that table, whereas D and trimming were derived from the DNA. Here the sample spans approximately 260,000 clones, 75% to 90% being singletons. This CDR3 has 13 residues. CDR1 is SSHAT and CDR2 is FNYEAQ in the germline V gene (reference sequence). Grouping used clinical history reported by participants in a survey and questionnaire. The origin of this receptor is a woman aged 40 to 49 with acute COVID-19. The sequenced sample was PBMCs or T cells enriched from blood (not recorded which). The chain links TRBV7-7 to TRBJ2-5, with 9 bases identical to TRBD1. This CDR3 is CASSGDREETQYF. The CDR3 DNA is TGTGCTAGCAGCGGGGACAGGGAAGAGACCCAGTACTTC.